This T cell receptor (beta chain) was recorded in a study of shared clonotypes between healthy human individuals. Study-level results: The study found lower generation probabilities in non-shared clonotypes than in those shared by all four donors. Roughly 4.7% was the fraction of naive CD4 clonotypes found shared across a few donors. Donor clonotype sharing was expected to depend on sequencing depth. Naive subsets generally exceeded memory subsets in estimated richness.

Concerning this clone itself: Its specificity is not known.

V lost 5 bases, J lost 5 bases, and 9 bases stayed unmatched. Germline-derived CDR1 and CDR2 are GTSNPN and SVGIG (reference sequence). CDR3 length: 13 amino acids. Produced via immunoSEQ multiplex PCR; TCRdb's table is partial and in-frame only. This table has under 2,500,000 clones, approximately 95% appearing once. This TCR derives from a young man in good health. Sample: naive CD4+ T cells sorted from blood. Subset defined: CD45RA+ positively selected. This sequence joins TRBV30 and TRBJ2-7; 7 bases agree with TRBD1. CDR3 sequence (DNA): TGTGCCTGGGGCCTAGGGGGCGCCGACGAGCAGTACTTC. This translates into CAWGLGGADEQYF.